This TCR beta chain was captured in a study of blood T cell repertoires in COVID-19. Germline V gives CDR1 SQVTM, CDR2 ANQGSEA. The CDR3 loop spans 12 amino acids. V dropped 3 bases and J dropped 6; count of bases not matched to a gene: 1. Original data processing: From reference gene primer amplification, estimates of nucleated cell counts were derived. Sequencing was performed with immunoSEQ multiplex PCR; in TCRdb, only in-frame clones are kept and a portion is missing. That table supplies the V and J calls and clone size; D and trimming were determined from the DNA. The table records under 80,000 clones, around 77% of them present only once.

The gene calls are TRBV29-1 and TRBJ2-1; 8 nucleotides align to TRBD2. The receptor comes from a man of 80 years or more with active or convalescent COVID-19. The sample was peripheral blood. CDR3 sequence: CSVDGGGNEQFF. The CDR3 nucleotides are TGCAGCGTTGACGGGGGGGGCAATGAGCAGTTCTTC.